The 30 T cell receptor beta chains presented below share a single source sample, sequenced in a study of blood T cell repertoires in COVID-19. The data were produced by immunoSEQ multiplex PCR, yet TCRdb's version contains in-frame clones alone and is incomplete. The sample carries about 220,000 clones, about four fifths recorded once. Sequencing was done on a sample of PBMCs or T cells enriched from blood (not recorded which). These receptors were taken from a woman in her forties with acute COVID-19.

The chain couples TRBV9 to TRBJ2-1; TRBD1 is a possible D gene (6 bases). There are 14 residues in the CDR3. V was clipped by 4 bases and J by 8 bases, with 16 bases between them. The germline V gene encodes CDR1 SGDLS and CDR2 YYNGEE. In DNA, the CDR3 is TGTGCCAGCAGCATGCGACAGGACCACTATGAGCAGTTCTTC. This gives the protein CASSMRQDHYEQFF.

J is TRBJ1-3 and V is TRBV19; D is ambiguous. Germline V gene sequence: CDR1 LNHDA, CDR2 SQIVND (reference sequence). The CDR3 is 14 residues long. Deletions cut 5 bases from V and 4 bases from J, with 12 bases between. The CDR3 bases are TGTGCCAGTAGTGCTCCGGGTATCGGAAACACCATATATTTT. Translating gives CASSAPGIGNTIYF.

J is TRBJ1-6 and V is TRBV4-2; D not certain. CDR1 and CDR2 (germline): LGHNA, YNFKEQ. The V gene lost 0 bases and the J gene lost 5 bases, with 5 bases spanning the gap. The CDR3 runs 14 residues. Here the CDR3 reads CASSQDSNNSPLHF. CDR3 coding DNA: TGTGCCAGCAGCCAAGACAGTAATAATTCACCCCTCCACTTT.

This clone turned up a few times. CDR3 sequence: CASSEFSGFSGTYNEQFF. CDR3 nucleotide sequence: TGTGCCAGCAGTGAATTTTCGGGGTTTAGCGGAACCTACAATGAGCAGTTCTTC. The V call is TRBV6-1, the J call TRBJ2-1; D might be TRBD2 (6 bases). Deletions cut 2 bases from V and 2 bases from J, with 19 bases between. This CDR3 comprises 18 residues. Germline CDR1 reads MNHNS; CDR2 reads SASEGT.

This clone was counted a few times. The chain employs TRBV7-8 and TRBJ2-7; perhaps TRBD1 as D (5 bases). V dropped 0 bases and J dropped 4 bases, with 22 bases sitting between them. CDR1 and CDR2 from the germline V gene are SGHVS and FQNEAQ. The CDR3 consists of 18 residues. Written as DNA, the CDR3 is TGTGCCAGCAGCTTAGCGCAGGGCTCCCCCTCCTCCGGATACGAGCAGTACTTC. Protein sequence: CASSLAQGSPSSGYEQYF.

The rearrangement uses TRBV5-1 and TRBJ2-1; 11 bases agree with TRBD2. V lost 4 bases and J lost 5; bases outside the gene matches: 8. CDR1 is SGHRS and CDR2 is YFSETQ in the germline V gene. CDR3 length: 16 residues. The CDR3, as DNA: TGCGCCAGCAGCATTGGAGGGACTAGCGGTAACAATGAGCAGTTCTTC. Translation gives CASSIGGTSGNNEQFF.

The chain recombines TRBV6-2 or TRBV6-3 with TRBJ1-5; TRBD1 aligns across 10 bases. The CDR3 contains 15 residues. Germline V CDR1 and CDR2: MNHEY, SVGEGT. Trimming cost V 6 bases and J 5 bases; bases outside gene matches: 7. The DNA of the CDR3 is TGTGCCAGCAGCCGGACAGGGGGTTCCTATCAGCCCCAGCATTTT. Translated: CASSRTGGSYQPQHF.

The chain recombines TRBV18 with TRBJ1-1, with unresolved D. V was pared by 0 bases and J by 1 base, with 12 bases between. Germline assignment: CDR1 KGHSH and CDR2 LQKENI. The length of the CDR3 is 16 residues. The CDR3 sequence is CASSPPIAGENTEAFF. Here the CDR3 DNA reads TGTGCCAGCTCACCACCTATCGCAGGTGAGAACACTGAAGCTTTCTTT.

The chain carries TRBV10-1 and TRBJ2-7; 10 bases fit TRBD2. Germline V gene sequence: CDR1 WNHNN, CDR2 SYGVQD (reference sequence). The CDR3 totals 14 residues. J was trimmed by 4 bases and V by 7 bases; bases with no gene match: 7. CDR3 residues: CASMGTSEAYEQYF. The DNA for the CDR3 is TGCGCCAGCATGGGGACTAGCGAGGCGTACGAGCAGTACTTC.

The chain uses TRBV18 and TRBJ2-3; the D is unclear. The CDR3 runs 14 residues. Germline-derived CDR1 and CDR2 are KGHSH and LQKENI. Trimming cost V 4 bases and J 0 bases, with 8 bases left between them. CDR3 sequence: CASSLSSSTDTQYF. CDR3 coding DNA: TGTGCCAGCTCACTTTCCTCTAGCACAGATACGCAGTATTTT.

The J gene is TRBJ2-5, the V gene TRBV7-6; 9 nucleotides align to TRBD2. The CDR3 contains 15 residues. The V segment lost 3 bases and the J segment 2 bases; nucleotides outside the gene matches: 4. Germline CDR1 is SGHVS and CDR2 is FNYEAQ. The CDR3 reads CASSFGTSLQETQYF. Written as DNA, the CDR3 is TGTGCCAGCAGCTTTGGGACTAGCCTTCAAGAGACCCAGTACTTC.

This chain joins TRBV6-5 and TRBJ1-6; D ambiguous. Germline values: CDR1 MNHEY, CDR2 SVGAGI. The CDR3 runs 11 residues. Trimming took off 7 bases at V and 16 bases at J, with 14 bases between the two ends. This CDR3 reads CASILDTSLHF. For the CDR3, the DNA is TGTGCCAGCATCCTCGACACCTCACTCCACTTT.

The V and J genes are TRBV24-1 and TRBJ2-1, with TRBD2 matching over 10 bases. The germline gives CDR1 KGHDR, CDR2 SFDVKD. The CDR3 has 17 residues. V shed 1 base, J shed 9 bases, and the junction held 11 bases outside the gene matches. CDR3: CATSDFGGAGGPAEQFF. The CDR3 nucleotides are TGTGCCACCAGTGATTTCGGGGGAGCGGGAGGGCCTGCTGAGCAGTTCTTC.

The chain employs TRBV6-5 and TRBJ2-3; D perhaps matches TRBD1 (6 bases). The CDR3 consists of 14 residues. The V end was cut by 5 bases, the J end by 2 bases, with 11 bases between. In germline, CDR1 is MNHEY, CDR2 SVGAGI. The CDR3 DNA sequence: TGTGCCAGCAGTCGGACAGATCTCACAGATACGCAGTATTTT. Protein product: CASSRTDLTDTQYF.

J is TRBJ1-1 and V is TRBV6-1; perhaps TRBD1 as D (6 bases). CDR3 length: 15 residues. V dropped 0 bases and J dropped 5 bases, with 13 bases sitting between them. Germline V gene data show CDR1 as MNHNS and CDR2 as SASEGT. CDR3 DNA: TGTGCCAGCAGTGAAGCGCTCGGGGGGGCTACTGAAGCTTTCTTT. Translated, it gives CASSEALGGATEAFF.

This clone was seen a few times. This CDR3 is CASSTRTGGETQYF. CDR3 nucleotides: TGTGCCAGCAGTACCCGGACAGGGGGAGAGACCCAGTACTTC. V gene TRBV2 combines with J gene TRBJ2-5; TRBD1 matches 10 bases. The CDR3 totals 14 residues. Unmatched junction bases numbered 4, after V lost 5 bases and J lost 4 bases. Germline loops: CDR1 SNHLY, CDR2 FYNNEI.

This chain links TRBV5-4 with TRBJ1-6; 11 bases match TRBD1. The CDR3 runs 16 residues. The J segment lost 6 bases and the V segment lost 4 bases, leaving 6 bases of the junction unmatched. Germline V gives CDR1 SGHNT, CDR2 YYREEE (reference sequence). CDR3 coding DNA: TGTGCCAGCAGCAACGGACAGGGGGCGTTTAATTCACCCCTCCACTTT. Its translation: CASSNGQGAFNSPLHF.

V gene TRBV9 combines with J gene TRBJ2-1, with TRBD2 matching 8 bases. The length of the CDR3 is 15 residues. Trimming cost V 5 bases and J 5 bases; bases outside gene matches: 9. Germline V CDR1 and CDR2: SGDLS, YYNGEE. Written as DNA, the CDR3 is TGTGCCAGCAGTCGGTTTAGCGGGACCCACAATGAGCAGTTCTTC. It translates to CASSRFSGTHNEQFF.

V is TRBV2 and J is TRBJ2-5, with D perhaps TRBD2 (6 bases). CDR1 and CDR2 (germline): SNHLY, FYNNEI. Between the trimmed V and J ends, which lost 0 bases and 4 bases, there was a span of 12 bases. The CDR3 runs to 15 residues. The DNA for the CDR3 is TGTGCCAGCAGTGAAGCGCGGGCGGGAAGAGAGACCCAGTACTTC. It yields the protein CASSEARAGRETQYF.

To note about this clone: The identical CDR3 is also encoded by other nucleotide sequences in the sample. The chain has TRBV18 and TRBJ2-7, with 12 bases that match TRBD2. The CDR3 length is 14 residues. Germline V CDR1 and CDR2: KGHSH, LQKENI. Germline trimming cut 6 bases from V and 4 bases from J; bases unmatched to any gene: 4. The CDR3 DNA reads TGTGCCAGCTCCCCAGGGACTAGCGGGTACGAGCAGTACTTC. It specifies CASSPGTSGYEQYF.

This clone was counted a single time. V is TRBV7-9 and J is TRBJ2-7; a weak D match, TRBD2 (5 bases). Trimming left V 6 bases short and J 0 bases short, with 12 bases between. Germline lookup yields CDR1 SEHNR and CDR2 FQNEAQ (reference sequence). This CDR3 contains 14 residues. CDR3 amino acids: CASSSPRDSYEQYF. Written as DNA, the CDR3 is TGTGCCAGCAGTTCCCCCCGGGACTCCTACGAGCAGTACTTC. Complete variable domain (other parts from reference TRBV7-9 and TRBJ2-7): DTGVSQNPRHKITKRGQNVTFRCDPISEHNRLYWYRQTLGQGPEFLTYFQNEAQLEKSRLLSDRFSAERPKGSFSTLEIQRTEQGDSAMYLCASSSPRDSYEQYFGPGTRLTVT.

The chain carries TRBV29-1 and TRBJ2-7, with 10 bases identical to TRBD2. Germline V gives CDR1 SQVTM, CDR2 ANQGSEA. Germline trimming cut 7 bases from V and 2 bases from J; bases unmatched to any gene: 5. This CDR3 comprises 13 residues. The CDR3 DNA reads TGCAGCGCTCGACTAGCGGGTACCTACGAGCAGTACTTC. It translates to CSARLAGTYEQYF.

CDR3 in DNA: TGTGCCAGCAGGCCCCTTACAGGGAAAACTGATCAGCCCCAGCATTTT. This gives the protein CASRPLTGKTDQPQHF. The rearrangement links TRBV28 to TRBJ1-5; a weak D match, TRBD1 (6 bases). The CDR3 spans 16 residues. Germline V gene data show CDR1 as MDHEN and CDR2 as SYDVKM. V was pared by 6 bases and J by 5 bases, with 20 bases between.

About this clone itself: Other DNA sequences in the sample encode the same CDR3. The rearrangement joins TRBV2 to TRBJ2-7; perhaps TRBD1 as D (6 bases). CDR1 is SNHLY and CDR2 is FYNNEI in the germline V gene. The CDR3 loop spans 11 amino acids. V was shortened by 6 bases and J by 3 bases, with 6 bases between the two germline ends. In DNA form, the CDR3 reads TGTGCCAGCAGCAGGGGCTACGAGCAGTACTTC. It translates to CASSRGYEQYF.

This clone was recorded only once. The V gene is TRBV28, the J gene TRBJ2-4; 8 nucleotides agree with TRBD2. Losses at the gene ends were 10 bases for V and 6 bases for J; bases not matched to a gene: 11. This CDR3 is 14 amino acids long. The germline V gene has CDR1 MDHEN and CDR2 SYDVKM. In DNA form, the CDR3 reads TGTGCCACCCTCGAAGCGGGGGCCCTAAACATTCAGTACTTC. Residues: CATLEAGALNIQYF.

The chain links TRBV7-6 to TRBJ2-3; 10 bases map to TRBD2. The germline V gene encodes CDR1 SGHVS and CDR2 FNYEAQ. The length of the CDR3 is 14 residues. Trimming removed 4 bases from V and 7 bases from J; junction bases left unmatched: 5. CDR3 sequence (DNA): TGTGCCAGCAGCTCCCCTAGCGGGGGCAATACGCAGTATTTT. It translates to CASSSPSGGNTQYF.

V gene TRBV7-9 combines with J gene TRBJ1-1; tentatively, D is TRBD1 (6 bases). V shed 4 bases and J shed 11 bases, with 20 bases lying between them. The CDR3 is made up of 14 amino acids. Germline V gives CDR1 SEHNR, CDR2 FQNEAQ (reference sequence). The CDR3, as DNA: TGTGCCAGCAGCTCGATAAGGGGTCGGGACAAGGCTTTCTTT. It translates to CASSSIRGRDKAFF.

The chain links TRBV9 to TRBJ2-7; 11 nucleotides agree with TRBD1. The CDR3 extends over 14 amino acids. Germline CDR1 and CDR2: SGDLS and YYNGEE. V lost 4 bases, J lost 6 bases, and 6 bases stayed unmatched. The CDR3 sequence is CASSIGQGAFEQYF. For the CDR3, the DNA is TGTGCCAGCAGCATCGGACAGGGGGCCTTCGAGCAGTACTTC.

The V gene is TRBV7-2, the J gene TRBJ2-3; no definite D call. V shed 5 bases and J shed 3 bases, with 15 bases lying between them. The germline gives CDR1 SGHTA, CDR2 FQGNSA. CDR3 length equals 15 residues. Written as DNA, the CDR3 is TGTGCCAGCAGCCTCATGATCCACAGAACAGATACGCAGTATTTT. Translation gives CASSLMIHRTDTQYF.

The DNA of the CDR3 is TGCGCCAGCAGCCAAGACCCGCTAGCGGGGGGTCTGAGTACGCAGTATTTT. It translates to CASSQDPLAGGLSTQYF. The chain joins TRBV4-3 to TRBJ2-3; 11 bases line up with TRBD2. The trim removed 0 bases at V and 8 bases at J, leaving 10 bases unmatched. CDR1 and CDR2 from the germline V gene are LGHNA and YSLEER. The CDR3 runs to 17 residues.